This T cell receptor (beta chain) was captured in a study of blood T cell repertoires in COVID-19. The CDR3 spans 19 residues. The protocol was immunoSEQ multiplex PCR, while the TCRdb copy is restricted to in-frame clones and leaves out a portion. The sample holds 90,000 to 100,000 clones; roughly nine tenths are singletons and the top ten take about 9.3%. This rearrangement joins TRBV21-1 to TRBJ2-2; the table's TRBD2 call for D was not verified on the DNA. TRBV21-1 constitutes a pseudogene. Sequenced: peripheral blood. The receptor was derived from a man aged 50 to 59 with acute or convalescent COVID-19. Here the CDR3 DNA reads TGTGCCAGCAGCCTATGGACGTCCAAGCGGACTTTGAACACCGGGGAGCTGTTTTTT. It specifies CASSLWTSKRTLNTGELFF.